Following are 3 T cell receptor beta chains from one sample sequenced in a study of T cell responses to AZD1222 COVID-19 vaccine. The data were produced by immunoSEQ multiplex PCR, yet TCRdb's version contains in-frame clones alone and is incomplete. The data contain approximately 70,000 clones, around three quarters of them singletons. The material sequenced was peripheral blood, taken 28 days after the second AZD1222 dose. The receptors stem from an adult who received the AZD1222 COVID-19 vaccine.

The CDR3 DNA sequence: TGTGCCAGCAGCCCCCTCCGAATGGACAGGGGCCTCTATGGCTACACCTTC. It translates to CASSPLRMDRGLYGYTF. The J gene is TRBJ1-2, the V gene TRBV4-2; 9 nucleotides align to TRBD1. CDR3 length: 17 residues. Germline CDR1 reads LGHNA; CDR2 reads YNFKEQ. Trimming at V came to 4 bases and at J to 4 bases, leaving 13 bases not matched to a gene.

The chain joins TRBV30 to TRBJ1-2; D is unclear. The CDR3 extends over 13 amino acids. Germline V lookup: CDR1 GTSNPN, CDR2 SVGIG (reference sequence). Trimming removed 1 base at V and 3 bases at J, with 9 bases between. The CDR3 coding sequence is TGTGCCTGGAGTGGTGGGATAGACTATGGCTACACCTTC. It is translated as CAWSGGIDYGYTF.

V is TRBV27 and J is TRBJ1-2; no firm D call. The V end lost 4 bases, the J end lost 4 bases, and 10 bases lay between the germline ends. The CDR3 is 13 amino acids. Germline-derived CDR1 and CDR2 are MNHEY and SMNVEV (reference sequence). The CDR3 spells CASSYSAFYGYTF. Written as DNA, the CDR3 is TGTGCCAGCAGTTATTCGGCCTTCTATGGCTACACCTTC.